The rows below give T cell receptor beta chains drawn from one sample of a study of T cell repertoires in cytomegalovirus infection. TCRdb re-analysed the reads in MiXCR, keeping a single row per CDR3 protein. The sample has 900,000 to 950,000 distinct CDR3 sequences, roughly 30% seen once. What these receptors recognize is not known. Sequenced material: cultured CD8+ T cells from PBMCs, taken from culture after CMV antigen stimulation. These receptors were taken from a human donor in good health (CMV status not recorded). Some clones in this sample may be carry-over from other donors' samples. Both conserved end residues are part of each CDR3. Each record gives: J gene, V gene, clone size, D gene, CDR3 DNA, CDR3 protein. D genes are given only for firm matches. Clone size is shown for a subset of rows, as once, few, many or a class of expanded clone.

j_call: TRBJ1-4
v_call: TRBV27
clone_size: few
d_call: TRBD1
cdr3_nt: TGTGCCAGCAGGACGGGACAGGGGGGAGAAAAACTGTTTTTT
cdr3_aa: CASRTGQGGEKLFF

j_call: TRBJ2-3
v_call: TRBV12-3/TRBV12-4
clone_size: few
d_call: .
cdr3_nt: TGTGCCAGCAGTTTCGTGGGGCACACAGATACGCAGTATTTT
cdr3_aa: CASSFVGHTDTQYF

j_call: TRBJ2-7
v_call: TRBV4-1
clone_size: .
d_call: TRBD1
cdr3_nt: TGCGCCAGCAGCCAAGCAGGACAGGGGCGATACGAGCAGTACTTC
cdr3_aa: CASSQAGQGRYEQYF

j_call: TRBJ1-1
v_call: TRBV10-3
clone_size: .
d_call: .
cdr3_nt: TGTGCCATCTTTCCGGGAGGTTGGAACACTGAAGCTTTCTTT
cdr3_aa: CAIFPGGWNTEAFF

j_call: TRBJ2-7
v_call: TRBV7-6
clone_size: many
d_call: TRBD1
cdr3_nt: TGTGCCAGCAGCGGGACAGGGGGTGTGTACGAGCAGTACTTC
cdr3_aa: CASSGTGGVYEQYF

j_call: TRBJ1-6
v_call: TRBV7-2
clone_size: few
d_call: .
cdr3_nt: TGTGCCAGCAGCCTACTCGGTTTGTCCTATAATTCACCCCTCCACTTT
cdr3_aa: CASSLLGLSYNSPLHF

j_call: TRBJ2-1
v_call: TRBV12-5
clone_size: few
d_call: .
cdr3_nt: TGTGCTAGTGGTCTCAACCAGGTAGAGCAGTTCTTC
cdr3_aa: CASGLNQVEQFF

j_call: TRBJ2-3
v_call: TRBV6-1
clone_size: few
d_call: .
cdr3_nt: TGTGCCAGCTCCTCCGAGTGGCCAGGGGAAACAGATACGCAGTATTTT
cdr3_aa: CASSSEWPGETDTQYF

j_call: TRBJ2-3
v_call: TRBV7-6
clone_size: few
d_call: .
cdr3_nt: TGTGCCAGCAGCTTATCTTTTTTAAGCACAGATACGCAGTATTTT
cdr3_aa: CASSLSFLSTDTQYF

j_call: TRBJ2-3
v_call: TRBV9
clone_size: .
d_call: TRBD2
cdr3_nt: TGTGCCAGCAGCGTAGTAGCGGGGGGAAGCACAGATACGCAGTATTTT
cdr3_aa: CASSVVAGGSTDTQYF

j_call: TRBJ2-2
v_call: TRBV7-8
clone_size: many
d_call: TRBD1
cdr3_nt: TGTGCCAGCAGCATCAGGGGGTACAACACCGGGGAGCTGTTTTTT
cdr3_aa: CASSIRGYNTGELFF

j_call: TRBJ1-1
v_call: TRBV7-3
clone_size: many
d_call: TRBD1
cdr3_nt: TGTGCCAGCAGCTCGGGACAGGGCGACACTGAAGCTTTCTTT
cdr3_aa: CASSSGQGDTEAFF

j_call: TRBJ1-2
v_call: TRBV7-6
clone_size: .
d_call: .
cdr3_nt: TGTGCCAGCAGCTCCCAAGCGTGGGGGCTCGATGGCTACACCTTC
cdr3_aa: CASSSQAWGLDGYTF

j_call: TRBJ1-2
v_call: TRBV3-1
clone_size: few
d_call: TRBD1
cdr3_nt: TGTGCCAGCAGCCATCCCCATGGGGACAGTAACTATGGCTACACCTTC
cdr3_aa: CASSHPHGDSNYGYTF

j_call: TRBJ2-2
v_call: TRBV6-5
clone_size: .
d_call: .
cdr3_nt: TGTGCCAGCAGTTACTGGAAAAGTAGCACCGGGGAGCTGTTTTTT
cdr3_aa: CASSYWKSSTGELFF

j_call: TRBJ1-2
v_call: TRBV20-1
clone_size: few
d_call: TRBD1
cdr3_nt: TGCAGTGCTAGAGACCCAGGGGGCTATGGCTACACCTTC
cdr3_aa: CSARDPGGYGYTF

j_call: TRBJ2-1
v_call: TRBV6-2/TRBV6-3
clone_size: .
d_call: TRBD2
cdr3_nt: TGTGCCAGCAGTTACGTTAGCGGGGGCAGGAATGAGCAGTTCTTC
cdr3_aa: CASSYVSGGRNEQFF

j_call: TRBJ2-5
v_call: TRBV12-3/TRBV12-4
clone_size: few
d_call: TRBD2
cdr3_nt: TGTGCCAGCAGTCCGGGACTAGCGGGGTCCGGTGGGGAGACCCAGTACTTC
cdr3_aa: CASSPGLAGSGGETQYF

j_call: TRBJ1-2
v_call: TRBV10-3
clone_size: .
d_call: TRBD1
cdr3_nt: TGTGCCATCACCAAACAGGACAGGACTAACTATGGCTACACCTTC
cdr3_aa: CAITKQDRTNYGYTF

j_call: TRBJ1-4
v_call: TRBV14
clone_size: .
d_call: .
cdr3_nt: TGTGCCAGCAGCGATAAACCAGGGAGTATGCGTGAAAAACTGTTTTTT
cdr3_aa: CASSDKPGSMREKLFF

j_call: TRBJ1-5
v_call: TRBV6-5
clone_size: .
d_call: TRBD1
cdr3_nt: TGTGCCAGCAGTTTACTCGGGACAGGGGACCAGCCCCAGCATTTT
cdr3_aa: CASSLLGTGDQPQHF

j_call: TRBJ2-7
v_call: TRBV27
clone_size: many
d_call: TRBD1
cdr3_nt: TGTGCCAGCAGTACCCGGACAGGGCCTAGCTCCTACGAGCAGTACTTC
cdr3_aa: CASSTRTGPSSYEQYF

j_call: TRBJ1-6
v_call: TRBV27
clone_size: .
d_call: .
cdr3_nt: TGTGCCAGCACTTCCGGGGGGGAACCCCTCCACTTT
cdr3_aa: CASTSGGEPLHF

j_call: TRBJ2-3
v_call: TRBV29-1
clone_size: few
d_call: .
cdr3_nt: TGCAGCGTTGAAGATCGGGTTTCAGATACGCAGTATTTT
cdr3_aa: CSVEDRVSDTQYF

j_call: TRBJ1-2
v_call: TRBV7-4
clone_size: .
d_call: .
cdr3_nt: TGTGCCAGCAGCATACAGCGGCGAGGTAGCTACACCTTC
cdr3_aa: CASSIQRRGSYTF

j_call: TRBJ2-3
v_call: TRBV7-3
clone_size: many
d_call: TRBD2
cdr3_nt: TGTGCCAGCAGCTTAAGGCCAGCGGGGACAGATACGCAGTATTTT
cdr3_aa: CASSLRPAGTDTQYF

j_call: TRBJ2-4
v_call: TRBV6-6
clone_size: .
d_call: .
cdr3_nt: TGTGCCAGCAGTTACGGGGGCGACAAAAACATTCAGTACTTC
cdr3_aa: CASSYGGDKNIQYF

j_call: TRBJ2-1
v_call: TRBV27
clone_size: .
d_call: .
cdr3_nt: TGTGCCAGCAGTTTATCATCCCCTTCCCATGAGCAGTTCTTC
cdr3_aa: CASSLSSPSHEQFF

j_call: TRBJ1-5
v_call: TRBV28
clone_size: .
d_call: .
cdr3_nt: TGTGCCAGCAGTAGCGTGGCGGGGTTGGTGGGGCCCCAGCATTTT
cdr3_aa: CASSSVAGLVGPQHF

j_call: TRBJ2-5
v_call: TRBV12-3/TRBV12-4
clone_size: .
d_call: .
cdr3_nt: TGTGCCAGCAGTGAAAGTTCCGGACGGCCCCAAGAGACCCAGTACTTC
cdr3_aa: CASSESSGRPQETQYF

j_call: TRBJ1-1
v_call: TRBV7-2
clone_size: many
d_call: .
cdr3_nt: TGTGCCAGCAGCTCACAGGGCCGTAACACTGAAGCTTTCTTT
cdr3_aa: CASSSQGRNTEAFF

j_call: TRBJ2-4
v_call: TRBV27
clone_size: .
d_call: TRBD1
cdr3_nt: TGTGCCAGCAGTAGAGGACAGGGCTTGGACATTCAGTACTTC
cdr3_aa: CASSRGQGLDIQYF

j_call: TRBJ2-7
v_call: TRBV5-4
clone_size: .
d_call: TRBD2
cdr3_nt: TGTGCCAGCAGCTTGGGGGGGAGGGTCTACGAGCAGTACTTC
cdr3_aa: CASSLGGRVYEQYF

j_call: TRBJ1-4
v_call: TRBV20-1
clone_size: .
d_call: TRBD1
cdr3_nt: TGCAGTGCTAAACCCGGGACAGGGAGATATGAAAAACTGTTTTTT
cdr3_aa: CSAKPGTGRYEKLFF

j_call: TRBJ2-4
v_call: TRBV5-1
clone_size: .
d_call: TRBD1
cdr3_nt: TGCGCCAGCAGCGGGGGACAGGGGGCTCTAGCCAAAAACATTCAGTACTTC
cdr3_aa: CASSGGQGALAKNIQYF

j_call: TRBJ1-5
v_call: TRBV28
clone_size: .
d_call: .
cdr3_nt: TGTGCCAGCAATACGGGTCGGGGTCAGCCCCAGCATTTT
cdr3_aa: CASNTGRGQPQHF